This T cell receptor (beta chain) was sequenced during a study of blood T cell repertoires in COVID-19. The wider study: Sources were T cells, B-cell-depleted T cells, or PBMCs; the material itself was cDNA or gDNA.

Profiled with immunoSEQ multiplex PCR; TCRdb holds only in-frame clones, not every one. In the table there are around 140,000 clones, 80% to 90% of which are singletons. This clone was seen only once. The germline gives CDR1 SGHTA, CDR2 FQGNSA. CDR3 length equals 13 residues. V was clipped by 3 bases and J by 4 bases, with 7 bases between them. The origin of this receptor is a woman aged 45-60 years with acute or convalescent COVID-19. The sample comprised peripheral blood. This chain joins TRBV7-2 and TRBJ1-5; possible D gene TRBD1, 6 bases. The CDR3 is CASSLDSNQPQHF. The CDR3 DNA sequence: TGTGCCAGCAGCTTGGACAGTAATCAGCCCCAGCATTTT.